This T cell receptor (beta chain) was captured in a study of CD8 T cells in Susac syndrome (dated by TCRdb to the late 2010s). For the wider study: Whether CD8+ T cell activation and differentiation in Susac syndrome was antigen driven was tested using repertoire sequencing. CD8+ T cell repertoire clonality was compared between fewer than 13 healthy donors, approximately 14 Susac syndrome patients and 15 multiple sclerosis patients.

What the study reported, not specific to this receptor: The TCR sequencing and HLA analysis was acknowledged to have included a relatively small number of individuals.

The CDR3, cysteine through phenylalanine, is 17 amino acids long. Left in the record is the CDR3 DNA by itself, 51 bases read in frame from the first base. Peripheral blood CD8+ and CD4+ T cells from healthy donors, Susac syndrome patients and multiple sclerosis patients were profiled using high-throughput TCR beta sequencing. Healthy donors were age- and sex-matched controls. Bulk CD8+ and CD4+ T cells were purified magnetically by negative isolation, whereas CD8+ TEMRA cells were enriched by FACS. Blood was collected in EDTA tubes and processed within 24 hours, with PBMCs isolated through density gradient centrifugation. PBMCs intended for TCR sequencing were cryopreserved in liquid nitrogen and thawed later in a water bath at 37 degrees C. Purity of sorted or isolated CD4+, CD8+ and CD8+ TEMRA cells was at least 90%. RNA was extracted using the RNeasy kit, and about 0.45 to 1 microgram was reverse transcribed with random hexamers. The immunoSEQ multiplex PCR assay, covering 54 Vbeta and 13 Jbeta segments, was used to amplify TCR beta CDR3 regions. PCR amplification bias was corrected by using a synthetic template baseline for primer optimization and computational correction. Processing in the source paper ran as follows. Only productive sequences were kept, with reads annotated to V, D and J genes according to IMGT and analyzed in immunoSEQ Analyzer. Clonality was calculated as one minus the Shannon entropy normalized by log2 of the number of productive unique sequences. For each patient and control, public and private clones were evaluated within the 100 most prevalent clones. Susac-specific clones were defined as absent from healthy and MS cohorts, around 980 published viral clones and other ImmuneACCESS disease sequences. The public reads were reanalyzed by TCRdb: fastp trimming at Q25, MiXCR alignment, in-frame beta chains only. When rows share a CDR3 protein, they turn into one entry using the most common DNA and genes. TCRdb's processing, not the authors' own work, is the source of the V and J calls. The sample table lists about 60,000 distinct CDR3 sequences, more than 80% of them with a count of one. The top ten clonotypes cover roughly 0.2% of the sample.

With regard to this clonotype: Which antigen it targets is not known. Qualities for individual bases were not recorded, and no much larger clone is one base off.

Recombination connected TRBV21-1 to TRBJ1-4; the table's TRBD1 call for D was not verified on the DNA. TRBV21-1 counts as a pseudogene. The receptor comes from a human donor in good health. Sequencing was done on a sample of CD8+ T cells from PBMCs. CDR3 reads: CASSNPGTGVLGEKLFF. The bases are TGTGCCAGCAGCAACCCCGGGACAGGGGTGTTGGGTGAAAAACTGTTTTTT.